The clone carrying this TCR beta chain was counted a few times. As processed by the authors: Amplifying reference gene primers gave estimates of nucleated cell counts. Generated by immunoSEQ multiplex PCR, the TCRdb table keeps only in-frame clones and is missing some. V and J calls and clone size follow that table, whereas D and trimming were derived from the DNA. The sample lists 500,000 to 600,000 clones, 85% to 90% occurring once. This sample stems from a study of blood T cell repertoires in COVID-19. Study overall: Both acute and convalescent COVID-19 samples were obtained from the United States, Italy and Spain. Sources were T cells, B-cell-depleted T cells, or PBMCs; the material itself was cDNA or gDNA.

The CDR3 loop spans 15 amino acids. Germline CDR1 reads MNHEY; CDR2 reads SMNVEV (reference sequence). V was trimmed by 6 bases and J by 6 bases, leaving 17 bases between them. The TCR comes from a woman aged 45-65 years with COVID-19, enrolled during active disease. Sequencing was performed on peripheral blood. The chain has TRBV27 and TRBJ2-2; no firm D call. The CDR3, as DNA: TGTGCCAGCAGCCTCGATCGAGGCGAACCCGGGGAGCTGTTTTTT. Translated, it gives CASSLDRGEPGELFF.